The clone carrying this TCR beta chain has only a few counts. Each CDR3 protein gets one entry after TCRdb re-called the 5' RACE reads with MiXCR. In the table there are about 310,000 distinct CDR3 sequences, roughly 3.5% of which are singletons. The sample is drawn from a study of T cells after yellow fever vaccination. This CDR3 is built from 15 residues. Germline V gives CDR1 MNHEY, CDR2 SVGEGT. Trimming cost V 0 bases and J 9 bases, with 15 bases left between them. The input for sequencing was PBMCs, taken on the day of the yellow fever booster vaccination. The rearrangement joins TRBV6-2 or TRBV6-3 to TRBJ2-1; the D is unclear. This receptor was taken from a man between 18 and 35 years old who received the YFV17D yellow fever vaccine. For the CDR3, the DNA is TGTGCCAGCAGTTACTCGGGATCCCACCGCCGTGAGCAGTTCTTC. It translates to CASSYSGSHRREQFF.